Below, one T cell receptor (beta chain) is given with its context. The data belong to a study of blood T cell repertoires in COVID-19. Background on the study: Samples taken during acute and convalescent COVID-19 were collected in the United States, Italy and Spain. PBMCs, B-cell-depleted T cells, or T cells were the source of the cDNA or gDNA that made up the material.

Seattle participants joined during active infection and were tracked over time. The assay was immunoSEQ multiplex PCR, and TCRdb's table has in-frame clones only and misses some. The sample has approximately 330,000 clones; roughly 90% are singletons. Germline CDR1 and CDR2: SGHDT and YYEEEE. The CDR3 covers 14 residues. V trimming: 4 bases; J trimming: 4 bases; junction bases outside the gene matches: 3. J is TRBJ1-2 and V is TRBV5-6, with 11 bases fitting TRBD1. The clonotype comes from a middle-aged woman with COVID-19, enrolled during active disease. The source material was peripheral blood. CDR3 bases: TGTGCCAGCAGCCCGGGACAGGGGGGCTATGGCTACACCTTC. Protein product: CASSPGQGGYGYTF.